These 14 T cell receptor beta chains originate from one sample sequenced in a study of CD8+CD57+ T cells in acquired aplastic anemia. Genomic DNA constituted the template upon which TCR beta VDJ and CDR3 profiling was performed. Using its own MiXCR run on the reads, TCRdb lists one record per CDR3 protein. The sample contains about 200,000 distinct CDR3 sequences, almost 50% of which appear only once. Patients included in sequencing had previously demonstrated CD8+CD57+ cell expansion by flow cytometry. Sequenced: sorted CD4+, CD8+, or CD8+CD57+ T cells (not recorded which) from PBMCs. These receptors were collected from a human donor with aplastic anemia.

This clonotype occurred many times. This sequence joins TRBV28 and TRBJ1-5, with 8 bases aligning to TRBD1. The V segment lost 5 bases and the J segment 7 bases; nucleotides outside the gene matches: 10. The CDR3 sequence is 15 residues long. CDR1 MDHEN and CDR2 SYDVKM come from the germline V gene. The CDR3 DNA reads as TGTGCCAGCAGTCCATACGGACAGGGATTGCAGCCCCAGCATTTT. Translating gives CASSPYGQGLQPQHF.

The rearrangement joins TRBV24-1 to TRBJ1-2, with 8 bases matching TRBD1. Losses at the gene ends were 2 bases for V and 5 bases for J; bases not matched to a gene: 6. Germline V gene sequence: CDR1 KGHDR, CDR2 SFDVKD. The CDR3 is 15 amino acids. The CDR3 sequence: CATSDSGGRGYGYTF. The CDR3 nucleotides are TGTGCCACCAGTGATTCAGGGGGCCGAGGGTATGGCTACACCTTC.

Worth noting for this clonotype: Just one base apart from a much larger clone, this may be a read error. V usage is TRBV11-2 and J usage is TRBJ2-1; a possible D gene is TRBD1 (5 bases). This CDR3 is 18 amino acids long. Germline CDR1 and CDR2: SGHAT and FQNNGV. The CDR3 DNA reads TGTGCCAGCAGCTTAGCCCTGGGGCGTGTGAGCTCCTACAATAAGCAGTTCTTC. It encodes CASSLALGRVSSYNKQFF.

Note on this clonotype: One base away lies a much larger clone, so this may be a sequencing read error. Here the CDR3 DNA reads TGTGCCAGCAGCCCCCGGACAGAATCCTACGAGCAGTACTTC. Amino acid sequence: CASSPRTESYEQYF. J is TRBJ2-7 and V is TRBV9; a weak D match, TRBD1 (6 bases). The V gene's germline CDR1 is SGDLS and CDR2 YYNGEE. The CDR3 runs to 14 residues. The ends were cut back, 4 bases at V and 1 base at J, with 12 bases in the middle.

The chain has TRBV12-3 or TRBV12-4 and TRBJ2-7; perhaps D is TRBD1 or TRBD2 (7 bases each). V was clipped by 2 bases and J by 1 base, with 12 bases between them. There are 15 residues in the CDR3. The CDR3 loop is CASSLSGDSSYEQYF. The CDR3 region has the DNA TGTGCCAGCAGTTTAAGCGGGGACAGTTCCTACGAGCAGTACTTC.

This clonotype has at least ten counts. This chain connects TRBV6-1 to TRBJ1-2; unclear D gene. The germline gives CDR1 MNHNS, CDR2 SASEGT. The CDR3 consists of 13 residues. Deletions cut 7 bases from V and 7 bases from J, with 16 bases between. CDR3 protein: CASTLNHGVGYTF. The CDR3 region has the DNA TGTGCCAGCACCCTCAACCACGGGGTTGGCTACACCTTC.

This clonotype was observed many times. This chain's CDR3 is CASSEGGQVGQPQHF. CDR3 coding DNA: TGTGCCAGCAGCGAGGGGGGACAGGTAGGTCAGCCCCAGCATTTT. J is TRBJ1-5 and V is TRBV9; 8 bases align to TRBD1. CDR3 size: 15 residues. V trimming: 3 bases; J trimming: 6 bases; junction bases outside the gene matches: 8. Germline CDR1 and CDR2: SGDLS and YYNGEE.

This chain uses TRBV2 with TRBJ1-5, with TRBD1 identical over 8 bases. The V segment lost 8 bases and the J segment 3 bases; nucleotides outside the gene matches: 6. Germline CDR1 SNHLY, CDR2 FYNNEI. The CDR3 has 14 amino acids. CDR3 sequence: CASHGQGPNQPQHF. Written as DNA, the CDR3 is TGTGCCAGCCACGGACAGGGCCCCAATCAGCCCCAGCATTTT.

This rearrangement joins TRBV5-1 to TRBJ2-7, with 7 bases that match TRBD1. The CDR3 is 17 amino acids. Germline CDR1 is SGHRS and CDR2 is YFSETQ. V lost 0 bases and J lost 3; bases outside the gene matches: 12. Written as DNA, the CDR3 is TGCGCCAGCAGCTTGGCTCGACCGGGACAGCGAGTCTACGAGCAGTACTTC. As protein: CASSLARPGQRVYEQYF.

This clonotype was seen many times. V gene TRBV5-1 combines with J gene TRBJ1-4, with D unclear. V was pared by 0 bases and J by 5 bases, with 11 bases between. Germline V lookup: CDR1 SGHRS, CDR2 YFSETQ. This CDR3 spans 15 amino acids. The CDR3 loop reads CASSLVGPENEKLFF. As DNA, the CDR3 is TGCGCCAGCAGCTTGGTAGGGCCGGAGAATGAAAAACTGTTTTTT. The variable domain in full, with the rest retrieved from reference TRBV5-1 and TRBJ1-4, is KAGVTQTPRYLIKTRGQQVTLSCSPISGHRSVSWYQQTPGQGLQFLFEYFSETQRNKGNFPGRFSGRQFSNSRSEMNVSTLELGDSALYLCASSLVGPENEKLFFGSGTQLSVL.

This clonotype was seen many times. The chain links TRBV7-9 to TRBJ1-1; D is undetermined. This CDR3 region has 13 residues. V was shortened by 1 base and J by 8 bases, with 11 bases between the two germline ends. Looked up from germline, CDR1 is SEHNR and CDR2 is FQNEAQ (reference sequence). CDR3 sequence (DNA): TGTGCCAGCAGCTTAGAGAGGACGGAGGAAGCTTTCTTT. This codes for CASSLERTEEAFF.

There are many counts of this clonotype. The V call is TRBV5-1, the J call TRBJ1-4; 10 bases align to TRBD1. Germline CDR1 is SGHRS and CDR2 is YFSETQ. V was clipped by 4 bases and J by 2 bases; unmatched bases: 5. The CDR3 totals 16 residues. CDR3 bases: TGCGCCAGCAGCGGGGACAGGGGAGCTACTAATGAAAAACTGTTTTTT. Its translation is CASSGDRGATNEKLFF.

This clonotype was observed a few times. V and J are TRBV19 and TRBJ2-1, with 7 bases lining up with TRBD2. Per germline, CDR1 LNHDA and CDR2 SQIVND (reference sequence). V gave up 3 bases and J gave up 8 bases; unmatched junction bases: 13. CDR3 length: 16 amino acids. CDR3 in DNA: TGTGCCAGTAGTATTGCGGCGGGGGAGGGTAGGGATGAGCAGTTCTTC. This codes for CASSIAAGEGRDEQFF.

In this sample, this clonotype turned up many times. The rearrangement uses TRBV19 and TRBJ2-1; possibly TRBD1 for D (5 bases). From germline, CDR1 is LNHDA and CDR2 SQIVND (reference sequence). The CDR3 has 14 residues. The germline V and J ends were trimmed by 5 bases and 4 bases, with 12 bases remaining between them. The CDR3 protein is CASSPRQRYNEQFF. In DNA, the CDR3 is TGTGCCAGTAGTCCCCGACAGCGTTACAATGAGCAGTTCTTC. Supplemented by reference TRBV19 and TRBJ2-1, the full variable domain reads DGGITQSPKYLFRKEGQNVTLSCEQNLNHDAMYWYRQDPGQGLRLIYYSQIVNDFQKGDIAEGYSVSREKKESFPLTVTSAQKNPTAFYLCASSPRQRYNEQFFGPGTRLTVL.